One and the same sample provided the 20 T cell receptor beta chains below, sequenced in a study of shared clonotypes between healthy human individuals. Clones were sequenced by immunoSEQ multiplex PCR, and TCRdb holds only the in-frame ones, with some missing. The sample records some 240,000 clones, 60% to 70% being singletons. Sequencing was carried out using memory CD4+ T cells sorted from blood. The subset denotes: CD45RA-negative fraction. Source of these receptors: a man aged 30 to 45 in good health.

The chain joins TRBV19 to TRBJ1-1; a possible D gene is TRBD1 (5 bases). Trimming removed 3 bases from V and 0 bases from J, with 11 bases in between. CDR3 length: 15 amino acids. Per germline, CDR1 LNHDA and CDR2 SQIVND (reference sequence). The CDR3 DNA sequence: TGTGCCAGTAGTATCACAGGTGAATTGAACACTGAAGCTTTCTTT. It is translated as CASSITGELNTEAFF.

The rearrangement links TRBV4-1 to TRBJ2-6; 8 nucleotides line up with TRBD2. The CDR3 spans 16 residues. J was trimmed by 3 bases and V by 2 bases; bases with no gene match: 3. Germline V gives CDR1 MGHRA, CDR2 YSYEKL. The CDR3: CASSQSGRGGANVLTF. DNA of the CDR3: TGCGCCAGCAGCCAAAGCGGGAGAGGTGGGGCCAACGTCCTGACTTTC.

The chain employs TRBV4-3 and TRBJ2-5; D possibly corresponds to TRBD1 (5 bases). The CDR3 totals 14 residues. Trimming removed 0 bases at V and 5 bases at J, with 10 bases between. Germline V CDR1 and CDR2: LGHNA, YSLEER. Here the CDR3 reads CASSQEARVETQYF. The CDR3, as DNA: TGCGCCAGCAGCCAAGAGGCCAGGGTTGAGACCCAGTACTTC.

V and J are TRBV18 and TRBJ1-2; TRBD1 agrees at 7 bases. CDR1 and CDR2 (germline): KGHSH, LQKENI. Losses at the gene ends were 2 bases for V and 5 bases for J; bases not matched to a gene: 17. The CDR3 contains 18 residues. The CDR3 DNA reads as TGTGCCAGCTCACCAATCGACCGCCTAAACAGGGGATCTTATGGCTACACCTTC. This sequence encodes CASSPIDRLNRGSYGYTF. The full variable domain, in which reference TRBV18 and TRBJ1-2 provide the parts outside the CDR3, is NAGVMQNPRHLVRRRGQEARLRCSPMKGHSHVYWYRQLPEEGLKFMVYLQKENIIDESGMPKERFSAEFPKEGPSILRIQQVVRGDSAAYFCASSPIDRLNRGSYGYTFGSGTRLTVV.

The chain employs TRBV5-4 and TRBJ2-3; D is ambiguous. CDR3 length equals 14 residues. Trimming pared 2 bases from V and 1 base from J, leaving 8 bases between. Looked up from germline, CDR1 is SGHNT and CDR2 is YYREEE (reference sequence). CDR3 bases: TGTGCCAGCAGCTTCCCCCAGGGCACAGATACGCAGTATTTT. This translates into CASSFPQGTDTQYF. Complete variable domain (other parts from reference TRBV5-4 and TRBJ2-3): ETGVTQSPTHLIKTRGQQVTLRCSSQSGHNTVSWYQQALGQGPQFIFQYYREEENGRGNFPPRFSGLQFPNYSSELNVNALELDDSALYLCASSFPQGTDTQYFGPGTRLTVL.

The chain employs TRBV7-2 and TRBJ2-3, with a possible D match to TRBD2 (6 bases). Trimming removed 2 bases from V and 0 bases from J, with 12 bases in between. This CDR3 is built from 16 residues. Germline CDR1 reads SGHTA; CDR2 reads FQGNSA. The CDR3 is CASSLLAMGSTDTQYF. DNA of the CDR3: TGTGCCAGCAGCTTACTAGCGATGGGGAGCACAGATACGCAGTATTTT.

The J gene is TRBJ2-1, the V gene TRBV7-3; 13 bases line up with TRBD2. CDR3 length: 16 amino acids. Germline trimming cut 3 bases from V and 7 bases from J; bases unmatched to any gene: 6. CDR1 and CDR2 (germline): SGHTA, FQGTGA. CDR3 residues: CASSFAKGLAGNEQFF. CDR3 sequence (DNA): TGTGCCAGCAGCTTCGCAAAGGGACTAGCGGGAAATGAGCAGTTCTTC.

The chain is built from TRBV4-2 and TRBJ2-7; 7 nucleotides line up with TRBD1. In germline, CDR1 is LGHNA, CDR2 YNFKEQ. J gave up 2 bases and V 6 bases, and 16 bases lay outside the gene matches. The CDR3 is 17 residues long. The CDR3: CASSRAMDGQAAYEQYF. CDR3 DNA: TGTGCCAGCAGTCGAGCTATGGACGGACAGGCAGCCTACGAGCAGTACTTC.

The chain carries TRBV5-1 and TRBJ2-5, with TRBD1 as a possible D gene (6 bases). Trimming stripped 3 bases from V and 0 bases from J, with 15 bases between. The CDR3 has 16 amino acids. The V gene's germline CDR1 is SGHRS and CDR2 YFSETQ. CDR3: CASSSGQPLYQETQYF. CDR3 nucleotide sequence: TGCGCCAGCAGCTCCGGACAGCCCTTGTACCAAGAGACCCAGTACTTC.

This chain uses TRBV7-9 with TRBJ2-5; D perhaps matches TRBD2 (5 bases). This CDR3 comprises 14 residues. The germline V gene has CDR1 SEHNR and CDR2 FQNEAQ (reference sequence). V was trimmed by 6 bases and J by 2 bases, leaving 13 bases between them. The CDR3: CASRPYPGQETQYF. CDR3 sequence (DNA): TGTGCCAGCAGACCCTATCCGGGGCAAGAGACCCAGTACTTC.

This clone was seen a few times. This sequence joins TRBV4-3 and TRBJ2-7, with 10 bases fitting TRBD2. The CDR3 extends over 16 amino acids. J lost 6 bases, V lost 0 bases, and 8 bases had no gene match. Looked up from germline, CDR1 is LGHNA and CDR2 is YSLEER. The DNA of the CDR3 is TGCGCCAGCAGCCAAGATCATCTAGCGGGAGCTGGCGAGCAGTACTTC. As protein: CASSQDHLAGAGEQYF.

The chain links TRBV5-1 to TRBJ1-2; TRBD1 is a possible D gene (6 bases). The germline gives CDR1 SGHRS, CDR2 YFSETQ. The V end lost 4 bases, the J end lost 2 bases, and 12 bases lay between the germline ends. The CDR3 sequence is 14 residues long. Written as DNA, the CDR3 is TGCGCCAGCAGCCGGGACACTACGAACTATGGCTACACCTTC. This encodes CASSRDTTNYGYTF.

In this sample, this clone turned up a few times. The chain combines TRBV20-1 with TRBJ1-2; D gene ambiguous. The ends were cut back, 5 bases at V and 3 bases at J, with 4 bases in the middle. The V gene's germline CDR1 is DFQATT and CDR2 SNEGSKA (reference sequence). This CDR3 contains 10 residues. This chain's CDR3 is CSAWDYGYTF. CDR3 DNA: TGCAGTGCTTGGGACTATGGCTACACCTTC.

This rearrangement joins TRBV6-1 to TRBJ1-2; TRBD1 matches at 8 bases. V shed 5 bases, J shed 4 bases, and the junction held 9 bases outside the gene matches. Germline V gene lookup returns CDR1 MNHNS and CDR2 SASEGT. This CDR3 has 15 residues. The CDR3 is CASSTGGSLAYGYTF. CDR3 nucleotide sequence: TGTGCCAGCAGTACAGGGGGTTCGTTGGCCTATGGCTACACCTTC.

DNA for the CDR3: TGTGCCAGCCGCACGCCGGGGGTCGGCCCCTTGGATACGCAGTATTTT. It is translated as CASRTPGVGPLDTQYF. The chain uses TRBV5-8 and TRBJ2-3; TRBD2 is a possible D gene (6 bases). This CDR3 region has 16 residues. V dropped 7 bases and J dropped 6 bases, with 24 bases sitting between them. The V gene's germline CDR1 is SGHTS and CDR2 YDEGEE.

The V call is TRBV9, the J call TRBJ2-7; TRBD2 aligns across 12 bases. The CDR3 runs to 16 residues. Trimming took 4 bases from V and 2 from J; bases not matched to a gene: 7. CDR1 is SGDLS, CDR2 YYNGEE, per germline. This chain's CDR3 is CASSPRTSGITYEQYF. As DNA, the CDR3 is TGTGCCAGCAGCCCACGGACTAGCGGGATAACCTACGAGCAGTACTTC.

This clone was detected only a few times. V gene TRBV28 combines with J gene TRBJ2-7; D is ambiguous. Germline V CDR1 and CDR2: MDHEN, SYDVKM. Deletions cut 3 bases from V and 6 bases from J, with 15 bases between. CDR3 length: 14 amino acids. The CDR3 coding sequence is TGTGCCAGCAGTTTTCTCGACTTTCTGGCCGAGCAGTACTTC. As protein: CASSFLDFLAEQYF. Variable domain in full (rest from reference TRBV28 and TRBJ2-7): DVKVTQSSRYLVKRTGEKVFLECVQDMDHENMFWYRQDPGLGLRLIYFSYDVKMKEKGDIPEGYSVSREKKERFSLILESASTNQTSMYLCASSFLDFLAEQYFGPGTRLTVT.

This clone has ten or more counts. The chain carries TRBV10-3 and TRBJ1-1, with D possibly being TRBD1 (6 bases). Trimming stripped 5 bases from V and 2 bases from J, with 12 bases between. The germline V gene encodes CDR1 ENHRY and CDR2 SYGVKD. CDR3 size: 14 residues. In DNA, the CDR3 is TGTGCCATCAGTACCACAGGGTTCAACACTGAAGCTTTCTTT. Translating it yields CAISTTGFNTEAFF.

The chain uses TRBV5-1 and TRBJ2-7; tentatively, D is TRBD1 or TRBD2 (7 bases each). Germline-derived CDR1 and CDR2 are SGHRS and YFSETQ. Between the trimmed V and J ends, which lost 5 bases and 3 bases, there was a span of 15 bases. The CDR3 is 14 residues long. The CDR3 loop is CASRTGPSGYEQYF. The CDR3 region has the DNA TGCGCCAGCAGGACAGGGCCTAGCGGCTACGAGCAGTACTTC. Full variable domain (rest looked up from reference TRBV5-1 and TRBJ2-7): KAGVTQTPRYLIKTRGQQVTLSCSPISGHRSVSWYQQTPGQGLQFLFEYFSETQRNKGNFPGRFSGRQFSNSRSEMNVSTLELGDSALYLCASRTGPSGYEQYFGPGTRLTVT.

To note about this clone: Other nucleotide sequences from this sample produce the same CDR3. This sequence joins TRBV29-1 and TRBJ1-3; the D is unclear. Germline CDR1 SQVTM, CDR2 ANQGSEA. The CDR3 is 14 amino acids. Trimming took 4 bases from V and 0 from J, leaving 10 bases between them. The CDR3 here is CSVGLGHSGNTIYF. CDR3 DNA: TGCAGCGTTGGTCTAGGGCACTCTGGAAACACCATATATTTT.